A selection of T cell receptor beta chains follows, all from one sample in a study of T cells in Graves' hyperthyroidism and ophthalmopathy. Using its own MiXCR run on the multiplex PCR reads, TCRdb lists one record per CDR3 protein. The sample holds 150,000 to 200,000 distinct CDR3 sequences, 15% to 20% seen once. Sequencing was performed on blood. The receptors were gathered from a woman aged 45-65 years with Graves' hyperthyroidism. Both conserved end residues are part of each CDR3. D genes are given only for firm matches. Rows may omit the clone size; those that give it use once, few, many or a size class.

V gene	D gene	clone size	J gene	CDR3 protein	CDR3 DNA
TRBV19	NA	many	TRBJ1-2	CATVDSRSAKLTMGYTF	TGTGCCACCGTCGACAGCCGGAGTGCCAAGCTCACTATGGGCTACACCTTC
TRBV4-1	TRBD1	NA	TRBJ1-2	CASSQGTGMSGYTF	TGCGCCAGCAGCCAAGGGACAGGGATGAGTGGCTACACCTTC
TRBV7-6	NA	many	TRBJ2-7	CASSSPGTANYEQYF	TGTGCCAGCAGCTCCCCCGGGACGGCGAACTACGAGCAGTACTTC
TRBV3-1	NA	many	TRBJ1-1	CASSQVRDEAFF	TGTGCCAGCAGCCAAGTGAGGGACGAAGCTTTCTTT
TRBV27	NA	many	TRBJ2-7	CASSFSGGLSYEQYF	TGTGCCAGCAGTTTTTCTGGGGGCTTATCCTACGAGCAGTACTTC
TRBV12-3/TRBV12-4	NA	many	TRBJ1-2	CASSTFDTRANYGYTF	TGTGCCAGCAGTACATTCGACACGAGAGCTAACTATGGCTACACCTTC
TRBV20-1	TRBD2	few	TRBJ2-5	CSARASGPGGTQYF	TGCAGTGCTAGAGCATCGGGACCGGGGGGGACCCAGTACTTC
TRBV27	NA	many	TRBJ1-1	CASSFRYLMSGGTEAFF	TGTGCCAGCAGTTTTCGGTATCTGATGTCGGGGGGAACTGAAGCTTTCTTT
TRBV20-1	TRBD2	NA	TRBJ2-7	CSAPSGGHPYEQYF	TGCAGTGCTCCCAGCGGGGGGCACCCCTACGAGCAGTACTTC
TRBV6-1	TRBD2	many	TRBJ2-5	CASTSGTSGAETQYF	TGTGCCAGCACCTCGGGGACTAGCGGGGCCGAGACCCAGTACTTC
TRBV5-1	NA	NA	TRBJ2-4	CASSSGGPQNIQYF	TGCGCCAGCAGTTCCGGCGGCCCCCAAAACATTCAGTACTTC
TRBV11-2	NA	many	TRBJ1-1	CASSLNLGGLTEAFF	TGTGCCAGCAGCTTAAACCTCGGGGGGCTGACTGAAGCTTTCTTT
TRBV7-9	TRBD1	many	TRBJ2-5	CASSLRGRGRETQYF	TGTGCCAGCAGCTTAAGGGGGCGCGGCCGTGAGACCCAGTACTTC
TRBV4-1	TRBD1	NA	TRBJ1-2	CASSQLGQGARGYTF	TGCGCCAGCAGTCAACTTGGCCAGGGGGCGAGAGGCTACACCTTC
TRBV4-1	NA	NA	TRBJ2-3	CASSQVGRGSTDTQYF	TGCGCCAGCAGCCAAGTTGGGCGGGGTAGCACAGATACGCAGTATTTT
TRBV13	NA	NA	TRBJ2-3	CASSLGRRTDTQYF	TGTGCCAGCAGCTTAGGACGGCGCACAGATACGCAGTATTTT
TRBV12-3/TRBV12-4	TRBD2	many	TRBJ2-1	CASSRRSGGRSYNEQFF	TGTGCCAGCAGTCGACGGAGCGGGGGACGATCCTACAATGAGCAGTTCTTC
TRBV11-2	NA	many	TRBJ2-2	CASSLGWNGGYTGELFF	TGTGCCAGCAGCTTAGGATGGAACGGGGGATACACCGGGGAGCTGTTTTTT
TRBV19	TRBD1	many	TRBJ2-1	CASIDRDRGKDEQFF	TGTGCCAGTATCGACCGGGACAGGGGAAAGGATGAGCAGTTCTTC
TRBV28	NA	many	TRBJ1-1	CASSLLGKNIRATEAFF	TGTGCCAGCAGTTTATTAGGGAAAAACATTAGAGCCACTGAAGCTTTCTTT